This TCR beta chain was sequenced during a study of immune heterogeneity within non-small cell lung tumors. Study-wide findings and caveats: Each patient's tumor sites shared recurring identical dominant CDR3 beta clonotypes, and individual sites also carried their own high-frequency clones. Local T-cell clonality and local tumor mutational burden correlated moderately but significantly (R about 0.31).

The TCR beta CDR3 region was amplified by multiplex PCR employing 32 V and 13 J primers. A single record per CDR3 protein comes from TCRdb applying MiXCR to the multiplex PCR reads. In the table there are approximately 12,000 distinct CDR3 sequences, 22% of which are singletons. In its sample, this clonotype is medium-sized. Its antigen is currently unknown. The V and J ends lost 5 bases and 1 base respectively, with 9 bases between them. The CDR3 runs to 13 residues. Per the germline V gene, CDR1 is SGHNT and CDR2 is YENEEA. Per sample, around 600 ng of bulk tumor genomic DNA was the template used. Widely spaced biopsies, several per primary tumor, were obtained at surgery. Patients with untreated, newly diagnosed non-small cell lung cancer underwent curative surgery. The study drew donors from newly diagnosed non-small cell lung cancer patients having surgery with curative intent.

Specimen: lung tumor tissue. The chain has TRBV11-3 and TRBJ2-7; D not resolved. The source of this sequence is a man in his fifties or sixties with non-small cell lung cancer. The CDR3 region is CASSDGASYEQYF. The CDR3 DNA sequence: TGTGCCAGCAGCGACGGCGCTTCCTACGAGCAGTACTTC.